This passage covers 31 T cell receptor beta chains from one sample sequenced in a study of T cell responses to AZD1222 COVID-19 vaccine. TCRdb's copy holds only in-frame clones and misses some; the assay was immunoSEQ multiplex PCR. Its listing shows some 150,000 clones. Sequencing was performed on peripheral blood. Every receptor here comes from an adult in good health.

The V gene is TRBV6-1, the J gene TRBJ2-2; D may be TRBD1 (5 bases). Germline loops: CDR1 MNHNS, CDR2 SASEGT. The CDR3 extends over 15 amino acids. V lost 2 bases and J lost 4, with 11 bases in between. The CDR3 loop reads CASSERGGGTGELFF. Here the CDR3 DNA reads TGTGCCAGCAGTGAAAGGGGTGGTGGCACCGGGGAGCTGTTTTTT.

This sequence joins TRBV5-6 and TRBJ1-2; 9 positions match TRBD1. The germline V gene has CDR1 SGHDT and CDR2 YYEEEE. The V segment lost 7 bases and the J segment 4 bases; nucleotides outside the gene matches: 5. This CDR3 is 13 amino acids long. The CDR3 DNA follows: TGTGCCAGCGGCCGGGACAGGGTCTATGGCTACACCTTC. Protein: CASGRDRVYGYTF.

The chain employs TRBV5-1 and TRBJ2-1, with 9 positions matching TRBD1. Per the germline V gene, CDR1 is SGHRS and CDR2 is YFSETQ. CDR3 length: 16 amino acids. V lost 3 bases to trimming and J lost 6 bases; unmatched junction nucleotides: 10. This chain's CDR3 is CASSSPGTGSGNEQFF. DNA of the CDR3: TGCGCCAGCAGCTCGCCCGGGACAGGGTCTGGCAATGAGCAGTTCTTC.

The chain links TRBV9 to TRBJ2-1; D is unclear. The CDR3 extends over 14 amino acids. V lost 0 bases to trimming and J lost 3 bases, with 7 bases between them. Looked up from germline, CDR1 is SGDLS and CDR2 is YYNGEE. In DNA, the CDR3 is TGTGCCAGCAGCGTAGCCGACGGCTACAATGAGCAGTTCTTC. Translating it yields CASSVADGYNEQFF.

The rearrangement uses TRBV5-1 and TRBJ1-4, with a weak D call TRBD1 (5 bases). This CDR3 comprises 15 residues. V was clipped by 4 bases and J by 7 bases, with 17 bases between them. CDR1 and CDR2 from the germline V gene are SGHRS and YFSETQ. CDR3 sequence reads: CASSLSPGSGEKLFF. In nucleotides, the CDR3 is TGCGCCAGCAGCCTAAGTCCAGGGAGCGGTGAAAAACTGTTTTTT.

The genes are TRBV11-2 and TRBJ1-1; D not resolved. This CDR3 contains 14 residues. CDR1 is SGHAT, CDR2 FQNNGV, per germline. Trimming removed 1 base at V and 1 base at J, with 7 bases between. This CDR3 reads CASSLVTGNTEAFF. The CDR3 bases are TGTGCCAGCAGCTTAGTAACGGGGAACACTGAAGCTTTCTTT.

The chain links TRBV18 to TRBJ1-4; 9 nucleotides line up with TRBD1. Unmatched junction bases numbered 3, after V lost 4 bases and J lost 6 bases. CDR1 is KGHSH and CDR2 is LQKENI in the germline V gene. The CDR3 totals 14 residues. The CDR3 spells CASSRRDRDEKLFF. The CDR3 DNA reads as TGTGCCAGCTCACGAAGGGACAGGGATGAAAAACTGTTTTTT.

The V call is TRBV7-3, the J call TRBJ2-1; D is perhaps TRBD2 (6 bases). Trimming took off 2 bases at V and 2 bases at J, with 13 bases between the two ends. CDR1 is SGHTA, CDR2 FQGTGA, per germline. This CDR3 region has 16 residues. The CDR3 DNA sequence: TGTGCCAGCAGCTTAGCGGGAAGGGGCACCTACAATGAGCAGTTCTTC. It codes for CASSLAGRGTYNEQFF.

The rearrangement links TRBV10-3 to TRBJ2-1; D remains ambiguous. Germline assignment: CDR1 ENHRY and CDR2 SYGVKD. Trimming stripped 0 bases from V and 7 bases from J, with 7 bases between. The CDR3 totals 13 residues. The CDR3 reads CAISESLGNEQFF. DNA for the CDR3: TGTGCCATCAGTGAGTCGCTAGGGAATGAGCAGTTCTTC.

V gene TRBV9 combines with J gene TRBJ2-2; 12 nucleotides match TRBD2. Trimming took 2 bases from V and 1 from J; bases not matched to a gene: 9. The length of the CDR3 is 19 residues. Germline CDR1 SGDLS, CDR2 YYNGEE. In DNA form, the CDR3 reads TGTGCCAGCAGCGTCTCCGGACTAGCGGGGAGTAGGAACACCGGGGAGCTGTTTTTT. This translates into CASSVSGLAGSRNTGELFF.

DNA for the CDR3: TGTGCCAGCAGCCCCGGCAACAGGGTGAACTATGGCTACACCTTC. It specifies CASSPGNRVNYGYTF. The chain employs TRBV7-8 and TRBJ1-2; D may be TRBD1 (6 bases). CDR3 length: 15 amino acids. Germline lookup yields CDR1 SGHVS and CDR2 FQNEAQ. The V end was cut by 5 bases, the J end by 2 bases, with 15 bases between.

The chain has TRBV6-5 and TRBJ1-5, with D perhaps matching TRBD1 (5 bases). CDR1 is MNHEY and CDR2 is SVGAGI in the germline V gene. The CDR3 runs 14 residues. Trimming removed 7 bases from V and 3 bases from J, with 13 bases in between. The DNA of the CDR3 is TGTGCCAGCACCTTCCGGGGGAACAATCAGCCCCAGCATTTT. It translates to CASTFRGNNQPQHF.

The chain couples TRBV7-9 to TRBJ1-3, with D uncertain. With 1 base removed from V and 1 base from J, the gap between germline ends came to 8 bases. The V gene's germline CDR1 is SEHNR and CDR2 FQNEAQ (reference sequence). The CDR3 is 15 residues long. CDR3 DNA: TGTGCCAGCAGCTTAGTTCTGGGTTCTGGAAACACCATATATTTT. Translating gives CASSLVLGSGNTIYF.

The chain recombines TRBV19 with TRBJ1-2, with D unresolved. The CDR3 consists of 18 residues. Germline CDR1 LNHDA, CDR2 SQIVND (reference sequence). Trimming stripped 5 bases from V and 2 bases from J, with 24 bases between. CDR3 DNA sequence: TGTGCCAGTAGTGGTGATTGGGCGGAGAACTATTTAAACTATGGCTACACCTTC. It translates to CASSGDWAENYLNYGYTF.

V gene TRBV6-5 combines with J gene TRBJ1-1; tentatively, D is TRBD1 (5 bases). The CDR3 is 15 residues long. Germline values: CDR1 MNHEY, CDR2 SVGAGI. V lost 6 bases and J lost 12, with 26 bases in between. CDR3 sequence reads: CASRNAGRNSEGTFF. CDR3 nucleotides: TGTGCCAGCAGGAATGCGGGACGGAACTCCGAGGGTACTTTCTTT.

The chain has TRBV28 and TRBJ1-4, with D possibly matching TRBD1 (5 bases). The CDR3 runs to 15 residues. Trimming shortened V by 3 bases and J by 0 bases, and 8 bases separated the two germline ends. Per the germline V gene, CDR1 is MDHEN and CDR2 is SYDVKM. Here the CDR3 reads CASSFGGSTNEKLFF. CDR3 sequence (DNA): TGTGCCAGCAGTTTTGGGGGATCAACTAATGAAAAACTGTTTTTT.

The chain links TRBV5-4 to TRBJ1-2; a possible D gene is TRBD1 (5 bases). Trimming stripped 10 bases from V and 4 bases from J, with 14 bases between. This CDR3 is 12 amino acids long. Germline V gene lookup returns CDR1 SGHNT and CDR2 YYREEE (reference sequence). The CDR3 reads CAVTGVGYGYTF. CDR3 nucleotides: TGTGCCGTGACGGGGGTCGGCTATGGCTACACCTTC.

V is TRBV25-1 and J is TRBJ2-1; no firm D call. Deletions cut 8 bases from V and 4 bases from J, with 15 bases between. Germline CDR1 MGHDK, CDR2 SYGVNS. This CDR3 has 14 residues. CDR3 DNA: TGTGCCAGCTCCGCTCGGATCGGATACAATGAGCAGTTCTTC. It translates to CASSARIGYNEQFF.

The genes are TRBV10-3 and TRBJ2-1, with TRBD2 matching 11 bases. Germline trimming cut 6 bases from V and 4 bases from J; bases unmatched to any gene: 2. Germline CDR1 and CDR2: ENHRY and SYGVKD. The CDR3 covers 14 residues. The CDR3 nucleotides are TGTGCCATCAGGGGACTAGCGGAGTACAATGAGCAGTTCTTC. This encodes CAIRGLAEYNEQFF.

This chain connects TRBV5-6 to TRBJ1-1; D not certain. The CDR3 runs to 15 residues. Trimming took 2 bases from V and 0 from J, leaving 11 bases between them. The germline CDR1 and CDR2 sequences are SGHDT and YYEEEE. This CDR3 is CASSFRVTMNTEAFF. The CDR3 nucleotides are TGTGCCAGCAGCTTCAGAGTGACCATGAACACTGAAGCTTTCTTT. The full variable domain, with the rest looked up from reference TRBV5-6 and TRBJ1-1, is DAGVTQSPTHLIKTRGQQVTLRCSPKSGHDTVSWYQQALGQGPQFIFQYYEEEERQRGNFPDRFSGHQFPNYSSELNVNALLLGDSALYLCASSFRVTMNTEAFFGQGTRLTVV.

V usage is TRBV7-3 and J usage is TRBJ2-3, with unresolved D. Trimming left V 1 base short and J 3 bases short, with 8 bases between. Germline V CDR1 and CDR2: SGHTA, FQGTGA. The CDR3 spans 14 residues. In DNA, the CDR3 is TGTGCCAGCAGCTTAAGGTCTGAAACAGATACGCAGTATTTT. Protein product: CASSLRSETDTQYF.

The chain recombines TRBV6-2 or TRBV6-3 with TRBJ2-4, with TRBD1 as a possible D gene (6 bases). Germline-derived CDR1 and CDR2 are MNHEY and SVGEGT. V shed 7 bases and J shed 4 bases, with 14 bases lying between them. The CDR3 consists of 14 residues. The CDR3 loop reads CASNPGTLKNIQYF. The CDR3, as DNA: TGTGCCAGCAACCCCGGGACACTTAAAAACATTCAGTACTTC.

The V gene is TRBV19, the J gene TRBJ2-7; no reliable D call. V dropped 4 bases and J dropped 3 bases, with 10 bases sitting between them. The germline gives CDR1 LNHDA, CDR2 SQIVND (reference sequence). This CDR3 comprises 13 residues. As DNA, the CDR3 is TGTGCCAGTAGTAAGCAGGTGAACTACGAGCAGTACTTC. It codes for CASSKQVNYEQYF. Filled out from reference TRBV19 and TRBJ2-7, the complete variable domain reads DGGITQSPKYLFRKEGQNVTLSCEQNLNHDAMYWYRQDPGQGLRLIYYSQIVNDFQKGDIAEGYSVSREKKESFPLTVTSAQKNPTAFYLCASSKQVNYEQYFGPGTRLTVT.

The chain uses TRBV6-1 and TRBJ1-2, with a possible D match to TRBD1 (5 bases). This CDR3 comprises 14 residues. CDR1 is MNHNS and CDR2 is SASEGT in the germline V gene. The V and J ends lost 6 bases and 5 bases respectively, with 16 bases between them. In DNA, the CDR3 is TGTGCCAGCAGCCAAGCCGGTGGGGGGTATGGCTACACCTTC. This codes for CASSQAGGGYGYTF.

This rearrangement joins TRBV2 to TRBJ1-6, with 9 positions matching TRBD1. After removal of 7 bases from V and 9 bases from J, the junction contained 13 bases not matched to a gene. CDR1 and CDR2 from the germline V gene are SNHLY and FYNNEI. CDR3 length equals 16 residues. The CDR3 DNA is TGTGCCAGCACTGACGGGACCGGGACAGGGCGTTCACCCCTCCACTTT. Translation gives CASTDGTGTGRSPLHF.

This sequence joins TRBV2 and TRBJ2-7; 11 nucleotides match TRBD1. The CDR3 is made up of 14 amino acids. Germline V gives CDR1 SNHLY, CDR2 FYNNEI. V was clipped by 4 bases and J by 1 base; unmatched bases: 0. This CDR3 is CASSGDRGSYEQYF. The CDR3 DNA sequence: TGTGCCAGCAGTGGGGACAGGGGGTCCTACGAGCAGTACTTC.

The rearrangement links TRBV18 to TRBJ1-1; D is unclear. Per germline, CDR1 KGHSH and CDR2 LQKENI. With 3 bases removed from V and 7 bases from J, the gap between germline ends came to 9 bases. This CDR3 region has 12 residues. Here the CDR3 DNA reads TGTGCCAGCTCACCCGAGACAAATGAAGCTTTCTTT. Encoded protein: CASSPETNEAFF.

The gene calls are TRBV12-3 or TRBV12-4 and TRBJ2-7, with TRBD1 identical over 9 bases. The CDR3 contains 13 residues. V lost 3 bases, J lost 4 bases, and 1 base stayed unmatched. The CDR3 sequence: CASSLTGGYEQYF. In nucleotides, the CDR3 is TGTGCCAGCAGTTTGACAGGGGGTTACGAGCAGTACTTC.

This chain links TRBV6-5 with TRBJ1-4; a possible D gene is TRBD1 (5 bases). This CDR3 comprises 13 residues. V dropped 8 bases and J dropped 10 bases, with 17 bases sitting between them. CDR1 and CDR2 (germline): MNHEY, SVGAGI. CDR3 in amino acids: CASGRASGGKLFF. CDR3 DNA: TGTGCCAGCGGCCGGGCCTCCGGGGGAAAACTGTTTTTT.

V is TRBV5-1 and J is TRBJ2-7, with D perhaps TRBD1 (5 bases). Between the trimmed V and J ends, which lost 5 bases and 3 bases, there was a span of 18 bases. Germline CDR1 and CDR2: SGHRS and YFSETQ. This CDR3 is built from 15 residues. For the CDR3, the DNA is TGCGCCAGCAGACCTACCTCGGCAGGGTTCTACGAGCAGTACTTC. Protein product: CASRPTSAGFYEQYF.

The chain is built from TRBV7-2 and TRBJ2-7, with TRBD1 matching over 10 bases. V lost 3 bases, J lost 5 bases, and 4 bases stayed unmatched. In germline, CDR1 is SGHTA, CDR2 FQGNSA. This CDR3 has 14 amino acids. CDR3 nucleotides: TGTGCCAGCAGCTTCCGACAGGGGGCGGACGAGCAGTACTTC. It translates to CASSFRQGADEQYF.